A selection of T cell receptor beta chains follows, all from one sample in a study of T cells after yellow fever vaccination. A single record per CDR3 protein comes from TCRdb applying MiXCR to the 5' RACE reads. The table shows approximately 550,000 distinct CDR3 sequences, with roughly 13% occurring only once. The specimen was PBMCs, collected on the day of the yellow fever booster vaccination. The receptors come from a man aged 30 to 39 who received the YFV17D yellow fever vaccine. Both conserved end residues are part of each CDR3. D genes are given only for firm matches. Size tells how often a clone was seen (once, few, many) or the class of an expanded clone, and some rows leave it out.

size: many; V: TRBV5-1; D: NA; J: TRBJ2-7; DNA: TGCGCCAGCAGCTTGCGGGTTGAAGCCTACGAGCAGTACTTC; CDR3: CASSLRVEAYEQYF
size: NA; V: TRBV10-3; D: NA; J: TRBJ2-7; DNA: TGTGCCACCTGGGACATCACCTACGAGCAGTACTTC; CDR3: CATWDITYEQYF
size: few; V: TRBV6-5; D: TRBD1; J: TRBJ2-1; DNA: TGTGCCAGCAGTTACGGGACAGGGCTGTCCAATGAGCAGTTCTTC; CDR3: CASSYGTGLSNEQFF
size: NA; V: TRBV2; D: NA; J: TRBJ2-5; DNA: TGTGCCAGCCCAATGGACCGATCCCAAGAGACCCAGTACTTC; CDR3: CASPMDRSQETQYF
size: many; V: TRBV5-1; D: NA; J: TRBJ2-7; DNA: TGCGCCAGCAGTAGGAACTACGAGCAGTACTTC; CDR3: CASSRNYEQYF
size: NA; V: TRBV7-9; D: TRBD2; J: TRBJ2-3; DNA: TGTGCCAGCAGCCCAGGACTAGGAATAGATACGCAGTATTTT; CDR3: CASSPGLGIDTQYF
size: few; V: TRBV28; D: NA; J: TRBJ1-2; DNA: TGTGCCAGCAGTTTATGGACAGGACAAGACGGCTACACCTTC; CDR3: CASSLWTGQDGYTF
size: NA; V: TRBV5-1; D: TRBD1; J: TRBJ2-2; DNA: TGCGCCAGCAGCTGGGGACAGGGGAGTTTCGCCGGGGAGCTGTTTTTT; CDR3: CASSWGQGSFAGELFF
size: NA; V: TRBV27; D: NA; J: TRBJ2-2; DNA: TGTGCCAGCGGAGGGACAACGAACACCGGGGAGCTGTTTTTT; CDR3: CASGGTTNTGELFF
size: few; V: TRBV7-2; D: NA; J: TRBJ2-1; DNA: TGTGCCAGCTTCGCTGGGCCGCTTGGGAATGAGCAGTTCTTC; CDR3: CASFAGPLGNEQFF
size: many; V: TRBV5-1; D: TRBD2; J: TRBJ2-7; DNA: TGCGCCAGCAGCTTTGGGACTAGCGGGAGCGGCGGCTCCTACGAGCAGTACTTC; CDR3: CASSFGTSGSGGSYEQYF
size: few; V: TRBV5-1; D: NA; J: TRBJ2-3; DNA: TGCGCCAGCAGCAGGGACCTCTTAGGGGATACGCAGTATTTT; CDR3: CASSRDLLGDTQYF
size: few; V: TRBV3-1; D: NA; J: TRBJ1-5; DNA: TGTGCCAGCAGCCTAACGGCAGGGTCTGGCAATCAGCCCCAGCATTTT; CDR3: CASSLTAGSGNQPQHF
size: NA; V: TRBV20-1; D: NA; J: TRBJ1-5; DNA: TGCAGTGCTAGACGACAGGAACAGCCCCAGCATTTT; CDR3: CSARRQEQPQHF
size: many; V: TRBV5-1; D: NA; J: TRBJ2-7; DNA: TGTGCCAGCAGCTTAGTCGGACAGACCTACGAGCAGTACTTC; CDR3: CASSLVGQTYEQYF
size: few; V: TRBV12-3/TRBV12-4; D: TRBD2; J: TRBJ2-5; DNA: TGTGCCAGCAGTTTAGGGGCTCTAGCGGGAGGGGAGACCCAGTACTTC; CDR3: CASSLGALAGGETQYF
size: few; V: TRBV27; D: TRBD1; J: TRBJ1-5; DNA: TGTGCCAGCGCTGGGAGAGGGGGCACACAGCCCCAGCATTTT; CDR3: CASAGRGGTQPQHF